This TCR beta chain was captured in a study of tumor-infiltrating lymphocytes in primary liver carcinoma. Constant-region priming of roughly 500 ng total RNA yielded TCR beta cDNA. Amplification in three nested multiplex PCR rounds with slightly modified ARM-PCR gave rise to TCR beta libraries. TRBV1-TRBV30 forward primers paired with a C-beta reverse primer drove the first two PCR rounds, around 10 cycles each. TCRdb re-derived calls from the multiplex PCR reads in MiXCR, one entry per CDR3 protein. The sample consists of over 250,000 distinct CDR3 sequences, around three fifths of them appearing once. Out of unsorted whole blood came the blood RNA, and germline DNA was extracted as well. CDR1 and CDR2 from the germline V gene are SGHVS and FQNEAQ. The CDR3 loop spans 15 amino acids. Between the trimmed V and J ends, which lost 4 bases and 5 bases, there was a span of 15 bases.

The receptor comes from a woman aged 30 to 39 with primary liver carcinoma and hepatitis B virus infection. The sample consisted of peripheral blood. This chain uses TRBV7-8 with TRBJ1-5; maybe TRBD1 (5 bases). CDR3 residues: CASSCITGTYQPQHF. As DNA, the CDR3 is TGTGCCAGCAGCTGTATCACAGGAACTTATCAGCCCCAGCATTTT.